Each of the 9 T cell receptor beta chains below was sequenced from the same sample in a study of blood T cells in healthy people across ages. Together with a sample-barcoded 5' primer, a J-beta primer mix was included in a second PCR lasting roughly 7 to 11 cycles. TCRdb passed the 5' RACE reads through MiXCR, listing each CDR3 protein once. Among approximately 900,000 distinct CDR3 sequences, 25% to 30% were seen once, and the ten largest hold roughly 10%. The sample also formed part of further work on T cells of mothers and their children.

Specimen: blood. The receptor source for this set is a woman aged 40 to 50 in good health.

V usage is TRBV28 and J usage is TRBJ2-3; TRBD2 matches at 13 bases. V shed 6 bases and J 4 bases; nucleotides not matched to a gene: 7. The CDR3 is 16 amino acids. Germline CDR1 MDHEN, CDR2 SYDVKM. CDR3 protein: CASRMGLAGSADTQYF. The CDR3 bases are TGTGCCAGCAGAATGGGACTAGCGGGGAGTGCAGATACGCAGTATTTT.

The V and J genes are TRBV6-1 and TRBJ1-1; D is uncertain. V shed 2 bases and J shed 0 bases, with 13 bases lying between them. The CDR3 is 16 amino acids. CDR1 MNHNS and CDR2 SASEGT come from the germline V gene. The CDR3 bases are TGTGCCAGCAGTGAAAGGAGGGCACCCATGAACACTGAAGCTTTCTTT. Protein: CASSERRAPMNTEAFF.

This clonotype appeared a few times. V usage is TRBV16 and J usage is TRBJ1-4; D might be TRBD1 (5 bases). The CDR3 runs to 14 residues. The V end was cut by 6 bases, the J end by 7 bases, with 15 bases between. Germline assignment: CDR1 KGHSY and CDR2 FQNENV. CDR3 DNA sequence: TGTGCCAGCAGTACAAGGACAAAACCTGAAAAACTGTTTTTT. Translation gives CASSTRTKPEKLFF.

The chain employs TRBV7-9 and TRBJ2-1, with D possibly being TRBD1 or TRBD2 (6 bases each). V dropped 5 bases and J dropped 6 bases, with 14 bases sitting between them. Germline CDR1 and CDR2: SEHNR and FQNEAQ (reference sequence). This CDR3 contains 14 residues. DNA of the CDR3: TGTGCCAGCAGCAACGGGGGCCCCTGCAATGAGCAGTTCTTC. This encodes CASSNGGPCNEQFF.

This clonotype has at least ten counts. This CDR3 is CSSQAAGPDTQYF. As DNA, the CDR3 is TGCAGCTCCCAGGCGGCAGGTCCAGATACGCAGTATTTT. This rearrangement joins TRBV29-1 to TRBJ2-3, with no clear D. The CDR3 length is 13 residues. The V and J ends lost 8 bases and 4 bases respectively, with 16 bases between them. Per germline, CDR1 SQVTM and CDR2 ANQGSEA.

CDR3 region: CASSDVPGTEAFF. The CDR3 DNA sequence: TGTGCCAGCAGTGACGTCCCAGGGACTGAAGCTTTCTTT. The chain uses TRBV6-4 and TRBJ1-1, with D maybe TRBD1 (5 bases). Germline CDR1 and CDR2: MRHNA and SNTAGT. CDR3 length: 13 residues. V was trimmed by 2 bases and J by 5 bases, leaving 9 bases between them.

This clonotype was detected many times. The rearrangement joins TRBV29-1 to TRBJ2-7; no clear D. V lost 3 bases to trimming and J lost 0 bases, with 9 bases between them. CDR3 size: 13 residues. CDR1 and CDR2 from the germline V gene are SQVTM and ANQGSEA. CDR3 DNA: TGCAGCGTTGAGGTGGGCAACTCCTACGAGCAGTACTTC. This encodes CSVEVGNSYEQYF.

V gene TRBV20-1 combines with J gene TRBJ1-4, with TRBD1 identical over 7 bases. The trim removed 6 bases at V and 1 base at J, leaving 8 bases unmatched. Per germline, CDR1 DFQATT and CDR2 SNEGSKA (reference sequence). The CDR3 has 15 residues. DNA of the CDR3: TGCAGTGCCAACAACAGGGGTCTAACTAATGAAAAACTGTTTTTT. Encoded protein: CSANNRGLTNEKLFF.

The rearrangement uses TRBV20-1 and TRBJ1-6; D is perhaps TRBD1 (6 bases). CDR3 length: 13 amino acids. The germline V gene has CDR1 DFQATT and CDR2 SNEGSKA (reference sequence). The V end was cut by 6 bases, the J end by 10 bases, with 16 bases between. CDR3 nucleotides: TGCAGTGCCTCACAGGGCGTAGGGTCACCCCTCCACTTT. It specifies CSASQGVGSPLHF.